This TCR beta chain comes out of a study of blood T cell repertoires in COVID-19. In the study overall: COVID-19 samples from acute and convalescent phases originated in the United States, Italy and Spain. From T cells, B-cell-depleted T cells, or PBMCs came the material, which was cDNA or gDNA.

Per germline, CDR1 SGHDT and CDR2 YYEEEE. This CDR3 has 15 amino acids. V was cut by 4 bases and J by 2 bases, with 16 bases left in between. Original processing methods: Estimated nucleated cell counts came from reference gene primer amplification. Only in-frame clones appear in the TCRdb table, and some are missing; sequencing was by immunoSEQ multiplex PCR. V, J and clone size are taken as reported in that table, and D and trimming were inferred from the DNA itself. The sample records 45,000 to 70,000 clones, 80% being singletons. The chain recombines TRBV5-6 with TRBJ2-7; TRBD2 is a possible D gene (7 bases). The sequencing input was peripheral blood. This sequence was found in a man aged 55 to 70 with acute or convalescent COVID-19. The CDR3 nucleotides read TGTGCCAGCAGCCCCCCGGGGGGCCATCCCTACGAGCAGTACTTC. Residues: CASSPPGGHPYEQYF. The entire variable domain, with the rest obtained from reference TRBV5-6 and TRBJ2-7, is as follows: DAGVTQSPTHLIKTRGQQVTLRCSPKSGHDTVSWYQQALGQGPQFIFQYYEEEERQRGNFPDRFSGHQFPNYSSELNVNALLLGDSALYLCASSPPGGHPYEQYFGPGTRLTVT.